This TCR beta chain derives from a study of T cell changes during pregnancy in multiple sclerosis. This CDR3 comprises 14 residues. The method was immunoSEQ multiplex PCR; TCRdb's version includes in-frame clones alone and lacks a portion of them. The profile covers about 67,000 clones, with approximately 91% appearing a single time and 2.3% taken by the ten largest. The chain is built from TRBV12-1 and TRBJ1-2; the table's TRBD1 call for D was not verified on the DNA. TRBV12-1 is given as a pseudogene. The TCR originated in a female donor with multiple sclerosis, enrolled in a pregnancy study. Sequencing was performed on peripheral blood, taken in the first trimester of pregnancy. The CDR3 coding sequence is TGTGCCAGCAGCCGACAGGGGATGCGCTATGGCTACACCTTC. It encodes CASSRQGMRYGYTF.